This TCR beta chain was sequenced for a study of control samples from healthy donors and cancer patients. Germline loops: CDR1 LGHDT, CDR2 YNNKEL (reference sequence). Trimming took 4 bases from V and 3 from J, leaving 10 bases between them. The CDR3 is 15 residues long. This table comes from immunoSEQ multiplex PCR, and its TCRdb copy is limited to in-frame clones, with some not included. The sample yields tens of thousands of clones, roughly 90% seen once. This clone has a handful of counts. This sequence originates from a woman aged 55-69 years with head and neck cancer. The sequenced sample consisted of PBMCs. The genes are TRBV3-1 (or the pseudogene TRBV3-2) and TRBJ1-6, with D possibly matching TRBD1 (5 bases). The CDR3 region is CASSPDSDYNSPLHF. The CDR3 DNA follows: TGTGCCAGCAGCCCTGACAGTGACTATAATTCACCCCTCCACTTT.